A single sample is the source of the 14 T cell receptor beta chains below, sequenced in a study of T cells in Graves' hyperthyroidism and ophthalmopathy. Amplification targeted TCR beta CDR3 regions from RNA transcripts. With the HTBI primer set, the TCR CDR3 went through a first round of RT-PCR. MiXCR was run by TCRdb on the multiplex PCR reads, yielding one entry per CDR3 protein. The repertoire includes roughly 580,000 distinct CDR3 sequences, approximately 14% of them detected once, and less than 6% sits in the top ten. Sequencing input: blood. These TCRs come from a woman aged 25 to 39 with Graves' hyperthyroidism that later progressed to Graves' ophthalmopathy.

In its sample, this clonotype was seen many times. The chain combines TRBV20-1 with TRBJ2-1; no reliable D call. The CDR3 consists of 16 residues. The V gene lost 2 bases and the J gene lost 1 base, with 15 bases spanning the gap. Germline CDR1 and CDR2: DFQATT and SNEGSKA (reference sequence). DNA for the CDR3: TGCAGTGCTAGACCCGGTGGTGGGCTATCCTACAATGAGCAGTTCTTC. Translating gives CSARPGGGLSYNEQFF.

This clonotype has a handful of counts. The rearrangement links TRBV6-6 to TRBJ2-7, with D perhaps matching TRBD1 (7 bases). V was shortened by 2 bases and J by 5 bases, with 25 bases between the two germline ends. The germline CDR1 and CDR2 sequences are MNHNY and SVGAGI (reference sequence). This CDR3 is 18 amino acids long. For the CDR3, the DNA is TGTGCCAGCAGTTACGGAGGGACGACAGGGTGGGGCCCCGACGAGCAGTACTTC. Protein: CASSYGGTTGWGPDEQYF.

This clonotype was counted only a few times. This chain joins TRBV19 and TRBJ1-2; tentatively, D is TRBD1 (6 bases). Trimming cost V 7 bases and J 5 bases, with 17 bases left between them. Germline V gene lookup returns CDR1 LNHDA and CDR2 SQIVND (reference sequence). There are 14 residues in the CDR3. The CDR3 nucleotides are TGTGCCAGTACCACCCGGGGGGCTGGATATGGCTACACCTTC. The encoded protein is CASTTRGAGYGYTF.

Comment on this clonotype: A read error may explain this, as a much larger clone is one base away. The chain couples TRBV6-2 or TRBV6-3 to TRBJ1-5, with D tentatively TRBD1 (6 bases). Per the germline V gene, CDR1 is MNHEY and CDR2 is SVGEGT. The CDR3 contains 14 residues. CDR3 nucleotide sequence: TGTGCCGGCAGTTACTCTGGACAGAATCAGCCCCAGCATTTT. This gives the protein CAGSYSGQNQPQHF.

The chain couples TRBV19 to TRBJ2-7; TRBD1 matches 8 bases. Looked up from germline, CDR1 is LNHDA and CDR2 is SQIVND (reference sequence). After removal of 4 bases from V and 6 bases from J, the junction contained 8 bases not matched to a gene. The CDR3 extends over 14 amino acids. CDR3 in amino acids: CASSTWTGLTEQYF. CDR3 bases: TGTGCCAGTAGTACCTGGACAGGGTTGACCGAGCAGTACTTC.

This clonotype was detected ten times or more. This chain connects TRBV6-1 to TRBJ1-1; no clear D. The CDR3 consists of 14 residues. In germline, CDR1 is MNHNS, CDR2 SASEGT. With 7 bases removed from V and 2 bases from J, the gap between germline ends came to 14 bases. The CDR3 loop reads CASNRGPSNTEAFF. CDR3 in DNA: TGTGCCAGCAACCGAGGGCCCAGCAACACTGAAGCTTTCTTT.

This clonotype was seen many times. The CDR3 protein is CASSQEARGFYNEQFF. CDR3 nucleotides: TGTGCCAGCAGCCAAGAAGCGAGGGGTTTCTACAATGAGCAGTTCTTC. V gene TRBV3-1 combines with J gene TRBJ2-1; D tentatively fits TRBD1 or TRBD2 (5 bases each). The ends were cut back, 0 bases at V and 3 bases at J, with 12 bases in the middle. The germline CDR1 and CDR2 sequences are LGHDT and YNNKEL (reference sequence). CDR3 size: 16 residues.

This clonotype was detected ten times or more. The chain has TRBV12-3 or TRBV12-4 and TRBJ2-1, with 7 bases lining up with TRBD2. V shed 3 bases, J shed 1 base, and the junction held 6 bases outside the gene matches. The CDR3 runs 16 residues. CDR3 DNA: TGTGCCAGCAGTTTTGGGCGGGAGTGGTCCTACAATGAGCAGTTCTTC. This sequence encodes CASSFGREWSYNEQFF.

This sequence joins TRBV6-2 or TRBV6-3 and TRBJ2-2; unclear D gene. Per the germline V gene, CDR1 is MNHEY and CDR2 is SVGEGT. With 7 bases removed from V and 1 base from J, the gap between germline ends came to 10 bases. CDR3 length: 14 residues. In DNA, the CDR3 is TGTGCCAGCACAGAGCTGAAGAACACCGGGGAGCTGTTTTTT. Amino acid sequence: CASTELKNTGELFF.

This clonotype was observed a handful of times. The rearrangement links TRBV28 to TRBJ2-5; D is possibly TRBD2 (5 bases). The V end lost 3 bases, the J end lost 5 bases, and 16 bases lay between the germline ends. CDR3 size: 15 residues. The germline V gene has CDR1 MDHEN and CDR2 SYDVKM. CDR3 in amino acids: CASSFIELRGETQYF. In DNA form, the CDR3 reads TGTGCCAGCAGTTTCATAGAACTACGAGGGGAGACCCAGTACTTC. Based on the CDR3 plus reference TRBV28 and TRBJ2-5, the full variable domain is DVKVTQSSRYLVKRTGEKVFLECVQDMDHENMFWYRQDPGLGLRLIYFSYDVKMKEKGDIPEGYSVSREKKERFSLILESASTNQTSMYLCASSFIELRGETQYFGPGTRLLVL.

This clonotype showed up many times. The gene calls are TRBV20-1 and TRBJ2-1; D may be TRBD2 (6 bases). Trimming removed 5 bases from V and 5 bases from J, with 13 bases in between. Germline V gives CDR1 DFQATT, CDR2 SNEGSKA (reference sequence). This CDR3 has 13 amino acids. The CDR3 reads CSARGGWDNEQFF. For the CDR3, the DNA is TGCAGTGCTCGTGGGGGGTGGGACAATGAGCAGTTCTTC.

In this sample, this clonotype turned up a few times. V and J are TRBV27 and TRBJ1-1; D call uncertain. V lost 3 bases to trimming and J lost 4 bases, with 9 bases between them. Per the germline V gene, CDR1 is MNHEY and CDR2 is SMNVEV (reference sequence). CDR3 size: 13 residues. CDR3 in DNA: TGTGCCAGCAGTTTGGTGGGTCCCACTGAAGCTTTCTTT. Translating it yields CASSLVGPTEAFF.

This clonotype turned up a few times. Here the CDR3 omits its conserved ending phenylalanine or tryptophan, so a read error is the likely source. V is TRBV7-9 and J is TRBJ2-5; 9 positions agree with TRBD1. CDR1 and CDR2 from the germline V gene are SEHNR and FQNEAQ (reference sequence). J was trimmed by 5 bases and V by 2 bases; bases with no gene match: 9. CDR3 length equals 16 residues. CDR3 DNA: TGTGCCAGCAGCTTACCAGACAGGGGGTACGGTGAGACCCAGTACCTC. This gives the protein CASSLPDRGYGETQYL.

CDR3 nucleotides: TGTGCCAGCAGTTTATCCGAGACAGGGGACACCTTC. Translation: CASSLSETGDTF. The J gene is TRBJ1-2, the V gene TRBV28; 8 bases are shared with TRBD1. The CDR3 has 12 residues. The ends lost 1 base at V and 12 bases at J; junction bases unmatched: 4. Germline-derived CDR1 and CDR2 are MDHEN and SYDVKM.